These 21 T cell receptor beta chains were sequenced from one sample in a study of OX40 agonist ivuxolimab in advanced cancers. Repertoires were generated with immunoSEQ multiplex PCR, while TCRdb's copy carries only in-frame clones and drops some. This sample has around 66,000 clones, with approximately 84% found just once. The sample here was CD4+ or CD8+ T cells sorted from blood, taken in a trial of the OX40 agonist ivuxolimab. Source of these receptors: an adult with an advanced solid tumor such as melanoma, head and neck, liver or kidney cancer.

This clone was detected only a few times. This sequence joins TRBV7-2 and TRBJ2-5; 15 bases match TRBD2. V shed 2 bases and J 7 bases; nucleotides not matched to a gene: 5. Germline lookup yields CDR1 SGHTA and CDR2 FQGNSA. The CDR3 is 16 amino acids. Here the CDR3 DNA reads TGTGCCAGCAGCTTAAGGACTAGCGGGGGGGCCGCGACCCAGTACTTC. Its translation is CASSLRTSGGAATQYF.

This clone came up once. The chain has TRBV7-8 and TRBJ2-7; 7 nucleotides match TRBD2. The germline CDR1 and CDR2 sequences are SGHVS and FQNEAQ. The CDR3 length is 16 residues. With V trimmed by 3 bases and J by 3 bases, 11 bases remained unmatched. The CDR3 DNA follows: TGTGCCAGCAGCTTGGTCGCCAGCGCGGGGGTCTACGAGCAGTACTTC. Protein product: CASSLVASAGVYEQYF.

This sequence joins TRBV2 and TRBJ2-1, with D perhaps given as TRBD1 or TRBD2 (5 bases each). The V and J ends lost 8 bases and 4 bases respectively, with 15 bases between them. CDR1 SNHLY and CDR2 FYNNEI come from the germline V gene. The CDR3 has 14 residues. DNA of the CDR3: TGTGCCAGCGGCGGAGGTAAGGGGTACAATGAGCAGTTCTTC. Its protein is CASGGGKGYNEQFF.

V gene TRBV25-1 combines with J gene TRBJ1-2, with D hard to call. The V and J ends lost 6 bases and 8 bases respectively, with 13 bases between them. The length of the CDR3 is 12 residues. Germline CDR1 and CDR2: MGHDK and SYGVNS. CDR3 in DNA: TGTGCCAGCAGGGATGGACCTCAGGGCTACACCTTC. Protein product: CASRDGPQGYTF.

This chain joins TRBV25-1 and TRBJ2-1, with TRBD2 identical over 9 bases. J was trimmed by 10 bases and V by 6 bases; bases with no gene match: 4. CDR1 is MGHDK, CDR2 SYGVNS, per germline. CDR3 length: 12 amino acids. The CDR3 loop is CASRDLAGEQFF. In nucleotides, the CDR3 is TGTGCCAGCAGGGACCTAGCGGGGGAGCAGTTCTTC.

This clone occurred a few times. The rearrangement links TRBV7-3 to TRBJ2-7; 9 nucleotides align to TRBD1. Germline V gives CDR1 SGHTA, CDR2 FQGTGA. CDR3 length equals 13 residues. The J segment lost 4 bases and the V segment lost 5 bases, leaving 3 bases of the junction unmatched. CDR3 loop: CASSMDRGYEQYF. The CDR3, as DNA: TGTGCCAGCAGCATGGACAGGGGTTACGAGCAGTACTTC.

This chain connects TRBV5-1 to TRBJ2-1, with 10 bases aligning to TRBD2. CDR1 SGHRS and CDR2 YFSETQ come from the germline V gene. V dropped 0 bases and J dropped 6; count of bases not matched to a gene: 0. The length of the CDR3 is 14 residues. The CDR3 sequence: CASSLGLAGNEQFF. The CDR3, as DNA: TGCGCCAGCAGCTTGGGACTAGCGGGCAATGAGCAGTTCTTC. Supplemented by reference TRBV5-1 and TRBJ2-1, the full variable domain reads KAGVTQTPRYLIKTRGQQVTLSCSPISGHRSVSWYQQTPGQGLQFLFEYFSETQRNKGNFPGRFSGRQFSNSRSEMNVSTLELGDSALYLCASSLGLAGNEQFFGPGTRLTVL.

V is TRBV7-6 and J is TRBJ1-2; perhaps TRBD1 as D (5 bases). Germline CDR1 and CDR2: SGHVS and FNYEAQ. V was shortened by 5 bases and J by 3 bases, with 13 bases between the two germline ends. This CDR3 comprises 14 residues. The CDR3 sequence is CASSPGWGDYGYTF. The DNA of the CDR3 is TGTGCCAGCAGCCCGGGATGGGGCGACTATGGCTACACCTTC.

J is TRBJ1-2 and V is TRBV5-4, with D possibly TRBD1 on 5 matching bases. The CDR3 loop spans 14 amino acids. Germline CDR1 reads SGHNT; CDR2 reads YYREEE (reference sequence). Trimming removed 5 bases from V and 6 bases from J, with 17 bases in between. CDR3 nucleotides: TGTGCCAGCAGGCGGGACCGCTCCGTCGATGGCTACACCTTC. Translation gives CASRRDRSVDGYTF.

CDR3 DNA sequence: TGTGCCAGCAGTTACCTTCCAGCGGGGGGGAGAGAGACCCAGTACTTC. This sequence encodes CASSYLPAGGRETQYF. The V gene is TRBV6-5, the J gene TRBJ2-5; 10 bases fit TRBD2. V was pared by 2 bases and J by 4 bases, with 7 bases of the junction left unmatched. This CDR3 region has 16 residues. Germline V lookup: CDR1 MNHEY, CDR2 SVGAGI.

V gene TRBV6-5 combines with J gene TRBJ1-2; D is perhaps TRBD1 (5 bases). In germline, CDR1 is MNHEY, CDR2 SVGAGI. V gave up 6 bases and J gave up 3 bases, with 17 bases separating them. The CDR3 loop spans 15 amino acids. The CDR3 DNA follows: TGTGCCAGCAGCCACTCCGGGGGGATCGACTATGGCTACACCTTC. As protein: CASSHSGGIDYGYTF.

This rearrangement joins TRBV2 to TRBJ2-7; D is undetermined. The germline gives CDR1 SNHLY, CDR2 FYNNEI. Trimming left V 6 bases short and J 4 bases short, with 19 bases between. The CDR3 extends over 15 amino acids. The CDR3 loop reads CASSEPPPSTYEQYF. The DNA of the CDR3 is TGTGCCAGCAGCGAACCCCCCCCCTCGACTTACGAGCAGTACTTC.

The V call is TRBV5-1, the J call TRBJ2-5; 12 bases line up with TRBD2. The CDR3 is made up of 15 amino acids. The V and J ends lost 4 bases and 2 bases, in that order; junction bases with no gene match: 3. The germline V gene encodes CDR1 SGHRS and CDR2 YFSETQ. CDR3 in DNA: TGCGCCAGCAGCCCTCTAGCGGGGGGGCAAGAGACCCAGTACTTC. This encodes CASSPLAGGQETQYF.

V and J are TRBV19 and TRBJ1-3; no definite D call. Deletions cut 0 bases from V and 0 bases from J, with 12 bases between. The CDR3 covers 17 residues. Germline V gene lookup returns CDR1 LNHDA and CDR2 SQIVND (reference sequence). The CDR3 DNA follows: TGTGCCAGTAGTATAGATTACCCAGGCCTCTCTGGAAACACCATATATTTT. Residues: CASSIDYPGLSGNTIYF.

This clone was recorded a few times. The genes are TRBV2 and TRBJ1-6; D uncertain. Germline CDR1 reads SNHLY; CDR2 reads FYNNEI. The CDR3 consists of 14 residues. V was pared by 3 bases and J by 9 bases, with 12 bases between. The CDR3 loop is CASSEGRPRSPLHF. The CDR3 region has the DNA TGTGCCAGCAGTGAGGGCAGGCCTCGTTCACCCCTCCACTTT.

The rearrangement uses TRBV28 and TRBJ2-7; 7 nucleotides line up with TRBD1. CDR1 MDHEN and CDR2 SYDVKM come from the germline V gene. The CDR3 contains 14 residues. V dropped 4 bases and J dropped 2; count of bases not matched to a gene: 5. The CDR3 DNA reads TGTGCCAGCAGTTCCGGGACAGATGCCTACGAGCAGTACTTC. As protein: CASSSGTDAYEQYF.

The V and J genes are TRBV7-9 and TRBJ1-5; no reliable D call. V was clipped by 3 bases and J by 4 bases, with 7 bases between them. Germline V gene sequence: CDR1 SEHNR, CDR2 FQNEAQ (reference sequence). The CDR3 loop spans 13 amino acids. The CDR3 loop is CASSFFTNQPQHF. In DNA, the CDR3 is TGTGCCAGCAGCTTCTTTACGAATCAGCCCCAGCATTTT.

This rearrangement joins TRBV5-1 to TRBJ2-3, with 8 bases identical to TRBD1. Losses at the gene ends were 4 bases for V and 4 bases for J; bases not matched to a gene: 11. CDR1 is SGHRS and CDR2 is YFSETQ in the germline V gene. The CDR3 runs 16 residues. Here the CDR3 reads CASSLTGGSVPDTQYF. The CDR3 DNA sequence: TGCGCCAGCAGCCTAACAGGGGGGTCCGTCCCAGATACGCAGTATTTT.

The chain recombines TRBV6-7 with TRBJ2-7; no firm D call. TRBV6-7 is treated as an ORF (open reading frame) with a function not yet certain. The CDR3 extends over 16 amino acids. With 9 bases removed from V and 0 bases from J, the gap between germline ends came to 21 bases. The CDR3 DNA follows: TGTGCCAGACCGCACCCGTCAGGCCCCTTCTCCTACGAGCAGTACTTC. Protein: CARPHPSGPFSYEQYF.

The V gene is TRBV1, the J gene TRBJ2-1; the D segment call TRBD2 is taken from the table without a DNA check. TRBV1 is tagged as a pseudogene. The CDR3 extends over 11 amino acids. The DNA for the CDR3 is TGCACCAGCAGCCAAATAGAGTTACAGTTCTTC. Translation: CTSSQIELQFF.

The CDR3 is CASSFDRGSYNEQFF. The CDR3 bases are TGTGCCAGCAGCTTTGACAGGGGCTCCTACAATGAGCAGTTCTTC. V gene TRBV7-3 combines with J gene TRBJ2-1; 8 nucleotides line up with TRBD1. The CDR3 is 15 residues long. The ends lost 3 bases at V and 0 bases at J; junction bases unmatched: 1. Germline CDR1 reads SGHTA; CDR2 reads FQGTGA. Complete variable domain (other parts from reference TRBV7-3 and TRBJ2-1): GAGVSQTPSNKVTEKGKYVELRCDPISGHTALYWYRQSLGQGPEFLIYFQGTGAADDSGLPNDRFFAVRPEGSVSTLKIQRTERGDSAVYLCASSFDRGSYNEQFFGPGTRLTVL.